This T cell receptor (beta chain) was sequenced during a study of response to subunit inactivated influenza vaccine. This clonotype was counted only a few times. Its antigen remains unidentified. MiXCR was run by TCRdb on the RT-PCR reads, yielding one entry per CDR3 protein. In the table there are 530,000 or so distinct CDR3 sequences, less than 15% of which are singletons. Germline V gene sequence: CDR1 SGHRS, CDR2 YFSETQ. V was pared by 0 bases and J by 6 bases, with 15 bases between. The CDR3 sequence is 16 residues long. General study points: The authors offered the suggestion that each seasonal influenza vaccination recruits few new T cells.

The receptor's source is a man in his fifties or sixties who received an inactivated influenza vaccine. The sequences come from PBMCs from blood, collected 11 to 12 days after vaccination. The chain couples TRBV5-1 to TRBJ2-2, with D maybe TRBD1 (5 bases). The CDR3 coding sequence is TGCGCCAGCAGCTTGGTGGCAGGGCTGCTTCCCGGGGAGCTGTTTTTT. It is translated as CASSLVAGLLPGELFF. Full variable domain (rest looked up from reference TRBV5-1 and TRBJ2-2): KAGVTQTPRYLIKTRGQQVTLSCSPISGHRSVSWYQQTPGQGLQFLFEYFSETQRNKGNFPGRFSGRQFSNSRSEMNVSTLELGDSALYLCASSLVAGLLPGELFFGEGSRLTVL.